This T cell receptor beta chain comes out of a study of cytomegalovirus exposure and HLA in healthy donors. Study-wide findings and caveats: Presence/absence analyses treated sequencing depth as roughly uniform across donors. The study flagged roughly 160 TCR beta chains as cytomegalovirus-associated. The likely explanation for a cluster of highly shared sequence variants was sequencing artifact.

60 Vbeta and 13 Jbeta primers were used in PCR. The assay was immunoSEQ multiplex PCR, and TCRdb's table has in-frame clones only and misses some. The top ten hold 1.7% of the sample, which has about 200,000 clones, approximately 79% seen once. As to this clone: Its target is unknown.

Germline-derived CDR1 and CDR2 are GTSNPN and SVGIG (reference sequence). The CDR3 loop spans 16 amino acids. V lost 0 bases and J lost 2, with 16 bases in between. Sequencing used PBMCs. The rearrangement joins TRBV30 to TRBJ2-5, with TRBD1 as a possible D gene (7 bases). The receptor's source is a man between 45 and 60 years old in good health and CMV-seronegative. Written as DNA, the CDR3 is TGTGCCTGGAGTGTAGGAGGGACAGTGCTTCAAGAGACCCAGTACTTC. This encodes CAWSVGGTVLQETQYF.